The clone carrying this TCR beta chain was detected only once. Its antigen remains unidentified. The sample is drawn from a study of cytomegalovirus exposure and HLA in healthy donors. Findings of the study overall: In vitro experiments confirmed that a few CMV-associated chains were specific for CMV antigens.

The CDR3 covers 15 residues. Germline trimming cut 5 bases from V and 3 bases from J; bases unmatched to any gene: 3. The germline V gene encodes CDR1 MGHRA and CDR2 YSYEKL. Generated by immunoSEQ multiplex PCR, the TCRdb table keeps only in-frame clones and is missing some. The profile shows about 140,000 clones, around 90% of them singletons. This TCR was sampled from a woman younger than 35 in good health and CMV-seropositive. The material sequenced was PBMCs. The gene calls are TRBV4-1 and TRBJ2-3; 12 bases are a match to TRBD2. The CDR3, as DNA: TGCGCCAGCAGCGAGCTAGCGGGGGGGACAGATACGCAGTATTTT. The encoded protein is CASSELAGGTDTQYF.